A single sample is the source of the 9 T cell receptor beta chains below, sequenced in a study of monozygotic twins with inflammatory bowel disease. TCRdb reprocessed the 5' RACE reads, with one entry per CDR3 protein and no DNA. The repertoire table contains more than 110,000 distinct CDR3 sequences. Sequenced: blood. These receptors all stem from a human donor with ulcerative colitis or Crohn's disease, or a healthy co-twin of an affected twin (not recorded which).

CDR3: CSARQTGASSYNEQFF. This chain connects TRBV20-1 to TRBJ2-1; TCRdb proposes TRBD1, but this gene call is untestable without DNA. In germline, CDR1 is DFQATT, CDR2 SNEGSKA (reference sequence). CDR3 length equals 16 residues.

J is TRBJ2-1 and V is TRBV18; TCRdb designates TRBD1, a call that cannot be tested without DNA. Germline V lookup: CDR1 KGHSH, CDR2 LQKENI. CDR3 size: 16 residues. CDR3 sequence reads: CASSPSGTGDKTAQFF. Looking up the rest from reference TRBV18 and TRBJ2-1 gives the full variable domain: NAGVMQNPRHLVRRRGQEARLRCSPMKGHSHVYWYRQLPEEGLKFMVYLQKENIIDESGMPKERFSAEFPKEGPSILRIQQVVRGDSAAYFCASSPSGTGDKTAQFFGPGTRLTVL.

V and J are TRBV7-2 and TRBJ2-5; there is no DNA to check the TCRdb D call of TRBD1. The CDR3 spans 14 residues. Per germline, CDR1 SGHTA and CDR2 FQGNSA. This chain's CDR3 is CASSLVGQGETQYF.

The CDR3 region is CASSLAWTELRELFF. The chain is built from TRBV5-1 and TRBJ2-2; the D call from TCRdb, TRBD2, cannot be confirmed without DNA. This CDR3 region has 15 residues. Germline V gene data show CDR1 as SGHRS and CDR2 as YFSETQ.

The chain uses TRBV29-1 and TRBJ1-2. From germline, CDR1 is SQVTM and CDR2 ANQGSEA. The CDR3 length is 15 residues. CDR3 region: CSVDGGARANYGYTF.

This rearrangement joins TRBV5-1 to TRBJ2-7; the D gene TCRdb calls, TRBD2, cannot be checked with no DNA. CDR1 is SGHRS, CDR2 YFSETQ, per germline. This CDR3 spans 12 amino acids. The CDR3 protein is CASSRLGDEQYF.

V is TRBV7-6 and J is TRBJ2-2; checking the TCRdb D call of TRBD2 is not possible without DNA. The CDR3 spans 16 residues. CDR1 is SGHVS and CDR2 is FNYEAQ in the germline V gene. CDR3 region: CASSLEGSGSGGELFF.

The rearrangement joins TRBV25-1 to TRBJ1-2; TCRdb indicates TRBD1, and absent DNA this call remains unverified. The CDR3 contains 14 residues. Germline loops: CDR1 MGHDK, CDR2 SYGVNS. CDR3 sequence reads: CASSWDKNNYGYTF.

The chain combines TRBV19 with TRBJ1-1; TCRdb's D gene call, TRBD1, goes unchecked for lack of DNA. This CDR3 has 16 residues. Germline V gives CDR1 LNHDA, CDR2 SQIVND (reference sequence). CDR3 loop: CASRHGTGSMNTEAFF.